The 6 T cell receptor beta chains presented below share a single source sample, sequenced in a study of T cell clones after liver transplantation. Using immunoSEQ multiplex PCR, the repertoire was profiled, and TCRdb retains in-frame clones only, with some absent. The data contain 51,000 or so clones, roughly nine tenths of them seen just once; the ten biggest clones take up 13% to 15%. The source material was CD8+ T cells from blood, sampled 12 months after liver transplant. All receptors come from a human patient who received a liver transplant. Some T cells here may be from the graft donor.

The J gene is TRBJ2-1, the V gene TRBV2; D uncertain. The CDR3 has 15 amino acids. V was clipped by 2 bases and J by 6 bases, with 14 bases between them. Germline V gene data show CDR1 as SNHLY and CDR2 as FYNNEI. CDR3: CASSELPMGVNEQFF. CDR3 DNA: TGTGCCAGCAGTGAACTGCCGATGGGTGTCAATGAGCAGTTCTTC. Variable domain in full (rest from reference TRBV2 and TRBJ2-1): EPEVTQTPSHQVTQMGQEVILRCVPISNHLYFYWYRQILGQKVEFLVSFYNNEISEKSEIFDDQFSVERPDGSNFTLKIRSTKLEDSAMYFCASSELPMGVNEQFFGPGTRLTVL.

The V call is TRBV28, the J call TRBJ2-7; 8 nucleotides align to TRBD2. CDR3 length: 16 residues. V dropped 2 bases and J dropped 4; count of bases not matched to a gene: 10. Per germline, CDR1 MDHEN and CDR2 SYDVKM. CDR3 nucleotides: TGTGCCAGCAGTTTAGGCGGGGGGAGAGGGAAATACGAGCAGTACTTC. This sequence encodes CASSLGGGRGKYEQYF.

The chain couples TRBV6-5 to TRBJ2-2; 7 bases match TRBD2. Germline V lookup: CDR1 MNHEY, CDR2 SVGAGI. After removal of 6 bases from V and 4 bases from J, the junction contained 5 bases not matched to a gene. The CDR3 is 14 residues long. CDR3 nucleotide sequence: TGTGCCAGCAGGCGGGGGAGCGTCACCGGGGAGCTGTTTTTT. This codes for CASRRGSVTGELFF.

This CDR3 is CASSLDRYEQYF. The DNA for the CDR3 is TGTGCCAGCAGCTTGGACCGCTACGAGCAGTACTTC. The chain has TRBV5-4 and TRBJ2-5, with D hard to call. The DNA end is more similar to TRBJ2-7, so the J call may be wrong. The CDR3 covers 12 residues. The germline gives CDR1 SGHNT, CDR2 YYREEE (reference sequence).

This chain joins TRBV28 and TRBJ2-7; D unclear. Trimming took off 6 bases at V and 5 bases at J, with 14 bases between the two ends. Per germline, CDR1 MDHEN and CDR2 SYDVKM. This CDR3 is 13 amino acids long. CDR3 in DNA: TGTGCCAGCAGCTTCCCGGAAGGCCACGAGCAGTACTTC. As protein: CASSFPEGHEQYF.

This sequence joins TRBV4-1 and TRBJ2-7, with 9 bases lining up with TRBD1. CDR1 is MGHRA, CDR2 YSYEKL, per germline. The V and J ends lost 3 bases and 2 bases, in that order; junction bases with no gene match: 8. The CDR3 totals 16 residues. The CDR3 sequence is CASSQVRQGGTYEQYF. CDR3 nucleotide sequence: TGCGCCAGCAGCCAGGTCAGACAGGGGGGAACCTACGAGCAGTACTTC.